A selection of T cell receptor beta chains follows, all from one sample in a study of PD-L1 blockade in urothelial cancer. Using immunoSEQ multiplex PCR, the repertoire was profiled, and TCRdb retains in-frame clones only, with some absent. Of 95,000 to 130,000 clones detected, about 89% appear once; the ten largest clones hold over 1.5%. The sample was PBMCs, taken around atezolizumab (anti-PD-L1) treatment. The receptors were sampled from a man aged 55 to 70 with urothelial cancer. Both conserved end residues are part of each CDR3. D genes are given only for firm matches. The listing skips clone size in some rows; elsewhere it reads once, few, many or a size class.

d_call,j_call,cdr3_length,clone_size,v_call,cdr3_nt,cdr3_aa
TRBD1,TRBJ2-7,16,once,TRBV28,TGTGCCAGCAGTTTTCGTTCTGGGACAGGGGGCCACGAGCAGTACTTC,CASSFRSGTGGHEQYF
TRBD1,TRBJ1-2,11,-,TRBV2,TGTGCCAGCAGTAGCAATTGGGACAGGGGCTTC,CASSSNWDRGF
-,TRBJ1-6,16,-,TRBV7-6,TGTGCCAGCACCCTGATATCGACTGAGAATCCGTCACCCCTCCACTTT,CASTLISTENPSPLHF
-,TRBJ2-1,15,-,TRBV2,TGTGCCAGCAGTGAACTGCGGGCTATCAACAATGAGCAGTTCTTC,CASSELRAINNEQFF
TRBD1,TRBJ2-5,15,-,TRBV12-5,TGTGCTAGTGGTTTGGTCCCGGGACAGAGAGAGACCCAGTACTTC,CASGLVPGQRETQYF
-,TRBJ1-2,15,-,TRBV29-1,TGCAGCGTTGGAGGCGCCGCGGGAGATGCCTATGGCTACACCTTC,CSVGGAAGDAYGYTF
TRBD2,TRBJ2-3,15,-,TRBV6-6,TGTGCCAGCAGTGGGAGGGAGGGATGGGGAGATACGCAGTATTTT,CASSGREGWGDTQYF
-,TRBJ1-6,13,-,TRBV7-8,TGTGCCAGCAGCTTAGTTGGAGGTTCACCCCTCCACTTT,CASSLVGGSPLHF
TRBD2,TRBJ2-1,15,once,TRBV11-2,TGTGCCAGCAGCTTACTCGCGGGAGTGGTCAATGAGCAGTTCTTC,CASSLLAGVVNEQFF
-,TRBJ2-2,13,-,TRBV7-2,TGTGCCAGCGAGCCGGGGAACACCGGGGAGCTGTTTTTT,CASEPGNTGELFF
-,TRBJ1-2,14,-,TRBV6-5,TGTGCCAGCAGTCCGCGGACAGCGAACTATGGCTACACCTTC,CASSPRTANYGYTF
TRBD1,TRBJ2-5,13,-,TRBV5-6,TGTGCCAGCAGCCTCGGGACAGGGAGTCGCCAGTACTTC,CASSLGTGSRQYF
-,TRBJ2-7,12,-,TRBV5-1,TGCGCCAGCAGCTTGGCGTCCTACGAGCAGTACTTC,CASSLASYEQYF
-,TRBJ2-1,16,-,TRBV19,TGTGCCAGTAGTAGTTATAGGGGTGGCTCCTACAATGAGCAGTTCTTC,CASSSYRGGSYNEQFF
TRBD2,TRBJ2-3,15,-,TRBV11-1,TGTGCCAGCAGTCAACTAGCGGGGCTCACAGATACGCAGTATTTT,CASSQLAGLTDTQYF
-,TRBJ2-5,15,-,TRBV2,TGTGCCAGCAGCGCCACTAATACCCCGGCGGAGACCCAGTACTTC,CASSATNTPAETQYF
TRBD1,TRBJ2-7,14,-,TRBV5-6,TGTGCCAGCAGCTTCAGAGGACAGGGTTATGAGCAGTACTTC,CASSFRGQGYEQYF
TRBD2,TRBJ2-7,12,-,TRBV7-2,TGTGCCAGCAGTCGGGAGGGAACAGGGCAGTACTTC,CASSREGTGQYF
-,TRBJ2-4,15,-,TRBV28,TGTGCCAGCAGCAAGACAGTGAATCTAGGGCACATTCAGTACTTC,CASSKTVNLGHIQYF
-,TRBJ2-3,14,-,TRBV30,TGTGCCTGGAGTCTACAGGGGGGGACAGATACGCAGTATTTT,CAWSLQGGTDTQYF
TRBD1,TRBJ2-7,12,-,TRBV29-1,TGCAGCGTTGCGCAGGGGGCCCACGAGCAGTACTTC,CSVAQGAHEQYF
TRBD1,TRBJ1-4,15,-,TRBV6-5,TGTGCCAGCAGACCCCCAGACAGGGGAGTTGAAAAACTGTTTTTT,CASRPPDRGVEKLFF
-,TRBJ2-7,15,-,TRBV7-2,TGTGCCAGCAGCTTAGTTAGGTGGGGCGGAGACGAGCAGTACTTC,CASSLVRWGGDEQYF
-,TRBJ1-1,17,few,TRBV5-4,TGTGCCAGCAGCTGGGGGGGGACGGCCTTCTGGGGCACTGAAGCTTTCTTT,CASSWGGTAFWGTEAFF
-,TRBJ2-2,20,few,TRBV15,TGTGCCACCAGCAGGCCTCCTTACAGGTCTCCCAAAAGACAAACCGGGGAGCTGTTTTTT,CATSRPPYRSPKRQTGELFF
-,TRBJ2-3,14,-,TRBV9,TGTGCCAGCAGCGTACGGGACTCGGCAGATACGCAGTATTTT,CASSVRDSADTQYF
TRBD2,TRBJ2-7,14,-,TRBV7-2,TGTGCCAGCAGACGTAGCGGGGGGGCCTACGAGCAGTACTTC,CASRRSGGAYEQYF
-,TRBJ1-2,14,-,TRBV5-1,TGCGCCAGCAGCTATGACGGACAGAACTATGGCTACACCTTC,CASSYDGQNYGYTF
-,TRBJ2-7,13,-,TRBV2,TGTGCCAGCAGACAGGGTTACTCCTACGAGCAGTACTTC,CASRQGYSYEQYF
-,TRBJ2-1,15,medium-sized,TRBV6-4,TGTGCCAGCAGTGACTCCAGCGGCTCCTACAATGAGCAGTTCTTC,CASSDSSGSYNEQFF
TRBD1,TRBJ2-6,19,-,TRBV15,TGTGCCACCAGCACCCCAGCGGGGACAGGGGGACCTGGGGCCAACGTCCTGACTTTC,CATSTPAGTGGPGANVLTF
-,TRBJ1-1,15,-,TRBV7-2,TGTGCCAGCAGCCAGGGACTCGCGAGGAACACTGAAGCTTTCTTT,CASSQGLARNTEAFF
TRBD1,TRBJ2-7,14,few,TRBV5-5,TGTGCCAGCAGCTTGGATTCGGACAGGGCCGAGCAGTACTTC,CASSLDSDRAEQYF
TRBD2,TRBJ2-3,16,-,TRBV4-3,TGCGCCAGCAGCCCCATGGGAGCGGGGGAACTAAATACGCAGTATTTT,CASSPMGAGELNTQYF
-,TRBJ1-4,13,-,TRBV5-1,TGCGCCAGCAGGAGGGCAACTAATGAAAAACTGTTTTTT,CASRRATNEKLFF
-,TRBJ1-4,15,-,TRBV4-3,TGCGCCAGCAGCCAAGATCGGGGAGGGGCTCAAAAACTGTTTTTT,CASSQDRGGAQKLFF
TRBD1,TRBJ1-2,14,-,TRBV15,TGTGCCACCAGCCCTACTGACAGGGGGGATGGCTACACCTTC,CATSPTDRGDGYTF
-,TRBJ2-5,15,-,TRBV9,TGTGCCAGCAGCGGGACAGTAATATCCCAAGAGACCCAGTACTTC,CASSGTVISQETQYF
-,TRBJ2-1,15,-,TRBV7-3,TGTGCCAGCAGCTTAACTGCCGGGACCTACAATGAGCAGTTCTTC,CASSLTAGTYNEQFF
TRBD2,TRBJ2-7,15,once,TRBV10-3,TGTGCCATCAGTGATCCTAGCGGGAGAGGATACGAGCAGTACTTC,CAISDPSGRGYEQYF
TRBD2,TRBJ2-5,15,-,TRBV5-1,TGCGCCAGCAGCTTGGGTAGAGTAGCGGGAGAGACCCAGTACTTC,CASSLGRVAGETQYF
TRBD1,TRBJ1-2,14,once,TRBV5-8,TGTGCCAGCAGCTTGGGGGACAGCTCCTATGGCTACACCTTC,CASSLGDSSYGYTF
-,TRBJ2-7,14,-,TRBV10-3,TGTGCCATCACCGGGGGACAGTTCGACTACGAGCAGTACTTC,CAITGGQFDYEQYF
-,TRBJ2-7,12,-,TRBV7-6,TGTGCCAGCAGCGACTCAGGGGACGAGCAGTACTTC,CASSDSGDEQYF
TRBD1,TRBJ1-1,14,-,TRBV28,TGTGCCAGCAGTTTGAAATGGACAGGGGGCGTAACTTTCTTT,CASSLKWTGGVTFF
-,TRBJ2-5,13,once,TRBV29-1,TGCAGCGTTGAAGGTGGAGGGTGGGAGACCCAGTACTTC,CSVEGGGWETQYF
-,TRBJ2-7,15,-,TRBV18,TGTGCCAGCTCAAGGTCGGGTTCGTCGACCTACGAGCAGTACTTC,CASSRSGSSTYEQYF
-,TRBJ1-3,16,-,TRBV7-2,TGTGCCAGCAGCTTACATAGCGGGGCAGTTGGAAACACCATATATTTT,CASSLHSGAVGNTIYF
-,TRBJ2-5,15,few,TRBV2,TGTGCCAGCAGTGAGGTTCTAGCGAGGGGAAAGACCCAGTACTTC,CASSEVLARGKTQYF
TRBD1,TRBJ2-7,13,-,TRBV11-2,TGTGCCAGCAGCTTAGGGACAGGGCTCGAGCAGTACTTC,CASSLGTGLEQYF
-,TRBJ2-1,15,once,TRBV6-1,TGTGCCAGCAGTGAAGACGGGAGTAGCTACAATGAGCAGTTCTTC,CASSEDGSSYNEQFF
-,TRBJ1-1,15,-,TRBV7-9,TGTGCCAGCAGCCGCCCGATGACAGGGAACACTGAAGCTTTCTTT,CASSRPMTGNTEAFF
TRBD1,TRBJ2-5,15,-,TRBV6-6,TGTGCCAGCAGTTCCCCGGACAGGGGTGAAGAGACCCAGTACTTC,CASSSPDRGEETQYF
-,TRBJ2-2,13,-,TRBV11-1,TGTGCCAGCAGCTTTCGGGGAGACGGGGAGCTGTTTTTT,CASSFRGDGELFF
TRBD1,TRBJ1-6,16,-,TRBV7-9,TGTGCCAGCAGCTTTGGGACAGGGGGATACGATTCACCCCTCCACTTT,CASSFGTGGYDSPLHF